The source of this T cell receptor beta chain is a study of beta chain features in type 1 diabetes. As for the study in general: Researchers looked at roughly 100,000,000 sorted cells across all samples.

Whole-study findings and limits: Moderate but significant shortening of TCRB CDR3s was recorded in all four CD4+ subsets from Type 1 diabetes patients. Comparison showed that naive, central memory and Treg TCRB repertoires appeared more similar among patients than among healthy donors.

In the case of this clone: Its antigen is unidentified.

The isolated RNA, all of it, was reverse transcribed, so expressed TCRB transcripts were what got sequenced. Profiled with immunoSEQ multiplex PCR; TCRdb holds only in-frame clones, not every one. The data show 900,000 or so clones, with 15% to 20% seen just once and 0.02% to 0.025% held by the top ten. The specimen was naive CD4+ T cells from blood. This receptor was obtained from a woman aged 18 to 35 in good health.

DNA for the CDR3: TGTGCCAGCAGCTTCAACCCAGGGCAGGGATATGGCTACACCTTC. Translated, it gives CASSFNPGQGYGYTF. The V gene is TRBV7-2, the J gene TRBJ1-2; perhaps TRBD1 as D (5 bases). V was pared by 3 bases and J by 5 bases, with 16 bases between. The V gene's germline CDR1 is SGHTA and CDR2 FQGNSA. The CDR3 covers 15 residues.